One sample yielded the 16 T cell receptor beta chains listed below, sequenced in a study of T cell responses to AZD1222 COVID-19 vaccine. Sequencing was performed with immunoSEQ multiplex PCR; in TCRdb, only in-frame clones are kept and a portion is missing. Of about 110,000 clones in the sample, around 82% were seen once. Sample: peripheral blood, taken on day 0 of AZD1222 vaccination. The receptor set was obtained from an adult in good health.

This clone was seen just once. The rearrangement links TRBV6-5 to TRBJ1-2; the match to TRBD1 covers 7 bases. Germline CDR1 MNHEY, CDR2 SVGAGI. After removal of 6 bases from V and 8 bases from J, the junction contained 12 bases not matched to a gene. The CDR3 has 14 amino acids. Written as DNA, the CDR3 is TGTGCCAGCAGAGTAACAGGGGCTCCTCGGGGCTACACCTTC. Protein sequence: CASRVTGAPRGYTF.

DNA of the CDR3: TGTGCCAGCAGCCCCCTCGGGGTCCTCGAGCAGTACTTC. It encodes CASSPLGVLEQYF. The rearrangement joins TRBV27 to TRBJ2-7, with D possibly being TRBD2 (5 bases). Trimming removed 6 bases from V and 6 bases from J, with 15 bases in between. Germline V gives CDR1 MNHEY, CDR2 SMNVEV (reference sequence). The CDR3 sequence is 13 residues long.

The rearrangement links TRBV11-3 to TRBJ1-1; D is ambiguous. Trimming took 2 bases from V and 1 from J, leaving 5 bases between them. Germline lookup yields CDR1 SGHNT and CDR2 YENEEA. This CDR3 is 13 amino acids long. CDR3 sequence reads: CASSLYQNTEAFF. In DNA, the CDR3 is TGTGCCAGCAGCTTATATCAGAACACTGAAGCTTTCTTT. Filled out from reference TRBV11-3 and TRBJ1-1, the complete variable domain reads EAGVVQSPRYKIIEKKQPVAFWCNPISGHNTLYWYLQNLGQGPELLIRYENEEAVDDSQLPKDRFSAERLKGVDSTLKIQPAELGDSAVYLCASSLYQNTEAFFGQGTRLTVV.

The V and J genes are TRBV9 and TRBJ1-2; D gene uncertain. V lost 0 bases to trimming and J lost 4 bases, with 13 bases between them. CDR3 size: 15 residues. The germline V gene has CDR1 SGDLS and CDR2 YYNGEE. In nucleotides, the CDR3 is TGTGCCAGCAGCGTAGCTGGGGAGGAAACCTATGGCTACACCTTC. Translation: CASSVAGEETYGYTF.

V usage is TRBV5-1 and J usage is TRBJ1-1; TRBD1 might be the D (6 bases). Germline V gene sequence: CDR1 SGHRS, CDR2 YFSETQ. V shed 4 bases and J shed 3 bases, with 13 bases lying between them. CDR3 length: 14 amino acids. The CDR3 sequence: CASSNGQGYTEAFF. The DNA of the CDR3 is TGCGCCAGCAGCAATGGTCAGGGGTACACTGAAGCTTTCTTT.

The chain recombines TRBV5-4 with TRBJ2-3; D is unclear. The germline CDR1 and CDR2 sequences are SGHNT and YYREEE (reference sequence). V gave up 0 bases and J gave up 0 bases, with 5 bases separating them. The CDR3 covers 14 residues. This CDR3 is CASSLVPSTDTQYF. The CDR3 DNA sequence: TGTGCCAGCAGCTTGGTCCCTAGCACAGATACGCAGTATTTT.

V gene TRBV28 combines with J gene TRBJ2-2; the D call may be TRBD1 or TRBD2 (5 bases each). V was shortened by 3 bases and J by 0 bases, with 17 bases between the two germline ends. This CDR3 is built from 18 residues. CDR1 is MDHEN, CDR2 SYDVKM, per germline. CDR3 amino acids: CASSFGPWGPTNTGELFF. CDR3 nucleotide sequence: TGTGCCAGCAGTTTTGGCCCCTGGGGACCAACGAACACCGGGGAGCTGTTTTTT. Full variable domain (remainder filled in from reference TRBV28 and TRBJ2-2): DVKVTQSSRYLVKRTGEKVFLECVQDMDHENMFWYRQDPGLGLRLIYFSYDVKMKEKGDIPEGYSVSREKKERFSLILESASTNQTSMYLCASSFGPWGPTNTGELFFGEGSRLTVL.

The chain employs TRBV10-2 and TRBJ2-6; TRBD2 aligns across 9 bases. The V segment lost 4 bases and the J segment 0 bases; nucleotides outside the gene matches: 4. This CDR3 spans 17 amino acids. Germline CDR1 is WSHSY and CDR2 is SAAADI. CDR3 amino acids: CASSVLAGYSGANVLTF. The DNA of the CDR3 is TGCGCCAGCAGTGTGCTAGCGGGGTACTCTGGGGCCAACGTCCTGACTTTC.

The chain combines TRBV5-5 with TRBJ2-5; D possibly uses TRBD1 or TRBD2 (5 bases each). Per germline, CDR1 SGHKS and CDR2 YYEKEE (reference sequence). CDR3 length: 16 residues. The V end lost 0 bases, the J end lost 7 bases, and 19 bases lay between the germline ends. Written as DNA, the CDR3 is TGTGCCAGCAGCTTGGGGGCAGGGACCTCCCAGGTGACCCAGTACTTC. It encodes CASSLGAGTSQVTQYF.

The CDR3 reads CASSQGPSGGNTIYF. CDR3 DNA sequence: TGCGCCAGCAGCCAAGGTCCGAGTGGAGGAAACACCATATATTTT. V gene TRBV4-1 combines with J gene TRBJ1-3, with unresolved D. The CDR3 loop spans 15 amino acids. V lost 1 base and J 4 bases, leaving 11 bases between the germline ends. CDR1 and CDR2 from the germline V gene are MGHRA and YSYEKL.

The V gene is TRBV11-2, the J gene TRBJ1-3; unclear D gene. V was cut by 5 bases and J by 0 bases, with 8 bases left in between. The CDR3 extends over 14 amino acids. Germline CDR1 and CDR2: SGHAT and FQNNGV. Here the CDR3 DNA reads TGTGCCAGCAGCGTACAGCACTCTGGAAACACCATATATTTT. Translation: CASSVQHSGNTIYF.

The rearrangement joins TRBV27 to TRBJ1-2; D unclear. Per germline, CDR1 MNHEY and CDR2 SMNVEV (reference sequence). V lost 6 bases and J lost 8, with 16 bases in between. This CDR3 is built from 13 residues. DNA of the CDR3: TGTGCCAGCAGCCTCCAGAGGGCTGACGGCTACACCTTC. Its protein is CASSLQRADGYTF.

This clone was seen a handful of times. The V and J genes are TRBV3-1 (or the pseudogene TRBV3-2) and TRBJ2-3; D perhaps matches TRBD1 (5 bases). Germline CDR1 reads LGHDT; CDR2 reads YNNKEL (reference sequence). The CDR3 extends over 14 amino acids. Deletions cut 4 bases from V and 2 bases from J, with 10 bases between. This chain's CDR3 is CASSLGAFTDTQYF. The CDR3 coding sequence is TGTGCCAGCAGCCTAGGGGCCTTCACAGATACGCAGTATTTT.

V and J are TRBV28 and TRBJ1-2, with D tentatively TRBD1 (6 bases). V shed 7 bases and J shed 2 bases, with 14 bases lying between them. Germline V gives CDR1 MDHEN, CDR2 SYDVKM. This CDR3 comprises 14 residues. The CDR3 nucleotides are TGTGCCAGCACCGAGGGGGGTAACAACTATGGCTACACCTTC. It yields the protein CASTEGGNNYGYTF.

The rearrangement joins TRBV5-5 to TRBJ1-6; 8 bases line up with TRBD1. The CDR3 consists of 16 residues. Germline CDR1 reads SGHKS; CDR2 reads YYEKEE (reference sequence). With 1 base clipped from V and 5 bases from J, the junction kept 5 bases outside the gene matches. The chain's CDR3 is CASSLSRQGNNSPLHF. The DNA for the CDR3 is TGTGCCAGCAGCTTGTCCCGACAGGGGAATAATTCACCCCTCCACTTT. Together with reference TRBV5-5 and TRBJ1-6, the CDR3 gives the full variable domain: DAGVTQSPTHLIKTRGQQVTLRCSPISGHKSVSWYQQVLGQGPQFIFQYYEKEERGRGNFPDRFSARQFPNYSSELNVNALLLGDSALYLCASSLSRQGNNSPLHFGNGTRLTVT.

J is TRBJ1-2 and V is TRBV7-2; no firm D call. CDR3 size: 13 residues. Germline-derived CDR1 and CDR2 are SGHTA and FQGNSA. V lost 4 bases and J lost 4, with 10 bases in between. CDR3 loop: CASSSAPGYGYTF. The DNA for the CDR3 is TGTGCCAGCAGCTCCGCCCCTGGCTATGGCTACACCTTC.